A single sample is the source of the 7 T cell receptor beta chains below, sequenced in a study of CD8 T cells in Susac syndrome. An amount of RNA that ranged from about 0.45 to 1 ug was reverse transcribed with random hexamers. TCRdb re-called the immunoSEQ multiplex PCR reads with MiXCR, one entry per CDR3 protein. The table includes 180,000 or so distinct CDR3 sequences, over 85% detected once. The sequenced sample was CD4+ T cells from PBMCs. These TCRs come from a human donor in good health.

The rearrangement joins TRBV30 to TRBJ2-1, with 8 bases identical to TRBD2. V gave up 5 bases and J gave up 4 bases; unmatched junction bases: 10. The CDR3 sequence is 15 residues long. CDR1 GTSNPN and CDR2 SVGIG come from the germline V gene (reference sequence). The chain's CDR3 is CAWRQGTSSYNEQFF. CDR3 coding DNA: TGTGCCTGGCGGCAGGGGACTAGTTCGTACAATGAGCAGTTCTTC.

CDR3 region: CASSQVYSNTEAFF. The CDR3 DNA is TGTGCCAGCAGCCAAGTTTATTCTAACACTGAAGCTTTCTTT. The chain combines TRBV3-1 with TRBJ1-1; D gene uncertain. This CDR3 comprises 14 residues. V lost 1 base and J 2 bases, leaving 8 bases between the germline ends. Germline lookup yields CDR1 LGHDT and CDR2 YNNKEL (reference sequence).

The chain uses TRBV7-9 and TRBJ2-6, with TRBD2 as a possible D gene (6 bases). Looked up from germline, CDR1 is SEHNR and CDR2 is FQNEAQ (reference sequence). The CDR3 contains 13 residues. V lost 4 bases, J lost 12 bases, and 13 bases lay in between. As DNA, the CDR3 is TGTGCCAGCAGCTCCGGGGGACCAGGCGTCCTGACTTTC. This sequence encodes CASSSGGPGVLTF. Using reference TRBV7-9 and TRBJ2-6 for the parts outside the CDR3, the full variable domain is DTGVSQNPRHKITKRGQNVTFRCDPISEHNRLYWYRQTLGQGPEFLTYFQNEAQLEKSRLLSDRFSAERPKGSFSTLEIQRTEQGDSAMYLCASSSGGPGVLTFGAGSRLTVL.

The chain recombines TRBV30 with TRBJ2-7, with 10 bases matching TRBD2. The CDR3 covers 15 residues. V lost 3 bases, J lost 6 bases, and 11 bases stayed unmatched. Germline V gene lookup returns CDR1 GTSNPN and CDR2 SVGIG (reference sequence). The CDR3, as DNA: TGTGCCTGGAGCCGGACTAGCGGATCCCCTCGCGAGCAGTACTTC. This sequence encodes CAWSRTSGSPREQYF.

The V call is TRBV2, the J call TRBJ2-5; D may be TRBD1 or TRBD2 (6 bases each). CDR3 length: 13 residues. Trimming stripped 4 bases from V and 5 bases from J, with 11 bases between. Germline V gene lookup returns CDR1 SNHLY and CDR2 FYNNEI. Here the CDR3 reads CASSVTGRETQYF. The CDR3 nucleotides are TGTGCCAGCAGTGTAACAGGGAGGGAGACCCAGTACTTC.

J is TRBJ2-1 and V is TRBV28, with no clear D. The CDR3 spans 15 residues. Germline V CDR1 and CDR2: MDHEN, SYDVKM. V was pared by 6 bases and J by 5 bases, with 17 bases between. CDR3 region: CASSQTTLSHNEQFF. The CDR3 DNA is TGTGCCAGCAGCCAAACTACCCTAAGTCACAATGAGCAGTTCTTC.

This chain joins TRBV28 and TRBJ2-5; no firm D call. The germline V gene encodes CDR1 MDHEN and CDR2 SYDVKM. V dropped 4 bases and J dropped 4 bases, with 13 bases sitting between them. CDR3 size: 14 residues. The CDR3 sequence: CASSSGLKAETQYF. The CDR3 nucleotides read TGTGCCAGCAGTTCCGGCCTGAAGGCAGAGACCCAGTACTTC.